The T cell receptor (beta chain) under discussion was sequenced for a study of blood T cell repertoires in COVID-19. Overall study context: COVID-19 samples collected from the United States, Italy and Spain covered acute and convalescent phases. From T cells, B-cell-depleted T cells, or PBMCs came the material, which was cDNA or gDNA.

Authors' data handling: By means of reference gene primer amplification, nucleated cell counts were estimated. The assay was immunoSEQ multiplex PCR, and TCRdb's table has in-frame clones only and misses some. V, J and clone size are taken as reported in that table, and D and trimming were inferred from the DNA itself. The repertoire holds around 170,000 clones, with roughly four fifths as singletons. Trimming removed 7 bases from V and 1 base from J, with 7 bases in between. The CDR3 runs to 12 residues. The V gene's germline CDR1 is SNHLY and CDR2 FYNNEI. The rearrangement links TRBV2 to TRBJ1-1; D call uncertain. This TCR was sampled from a woman in her forties with acute or convalescent COVID-19. The source material was peripheral blood. The CDR3 protein is CASTVRNTEAFF. Written as DNA, the CDR3 is TGTGCCAGCACCGTTCGGAACACTGAAGCTTTCTTT.